This T cell receptor beta chain is from a study of CD8 T cells in ankylosing spondylitis. Study results and limitations: Reports of some motif variants in reactive arthritis synovial fluid and blood predate this one. A motif in TCR beta, a set of under 10 highly homologous variants, appeared characteristic of ankylosing spondylitis blood.

At least ten counts were recorded for this clonotype. Its specificity is unknown. Researchers built TCR beta libraries using quantitative 5'-RACE with molecular barcodes. TCRdb called the 5' RACE reads again in MiXCR, with one record for every CDR3 protein. In the table there are under 200,000 distinct CDR3 sequences, roughly 10% of which are singletons. The CDR3 contains 16 residues. The germline V gene encodes CDR1 SGDLS and CDR2 YYNGEE. Trimming shortened V by 3 bases and J by 2 bases, and 16 bases separated the two germline ends. The V call is TRBV9, the J call TRBJ2-3; TRBD1 is a possible D gene (5 bases). The receptor was derived from a female donor with ankylosing spondylitis or in good health (not recorded which). The sample taken for sequencing was blood, either unsorted or a sorted T cell fraction (not recorded which). CDR3 bases: TGTGCCAGCAGCGCCAGACCAGGGTCCCTCACAGATACGCAGTATTTT. It specifies CASSARPGSLTDTQYF.